The following is a T cell receptor beta chain sequence with its context. Only United States sites treated participants with HIV. The immunoSEQ assay was v3.0, run at survey level. The data were produced by immunoSEQ multiplex PCR, yet TCRdb's version contains in-frame clones alone and is incomplete. The table has 10,000 to 15,000 clones, around 77% seen once. This record belongs to a study of long-term antiretroviral therapy in people with HIV. The CDR3 extends over 13 amino acids. The germline V and J ends were trimmed by 5 bases and 0 bases, with 7 bases remaining between them. The germline V gene has CDR1 MDHEN and CDR2 SYDVKM.

The clonotype comes from a woman under 30 with HIV. Sequencing used unsorted PBMCs, obtained 1.3 years after starting antiretroviral therapy. J is TRBJ1-1 and V is TRBV28; no clear D. The CDR3 DNA follows: TGTGCCAGCAGTCGGGAATTGAACACTGAAGCTTTCTTT. Residues: CASSRELNTEAFF.